These T cell receptor beta chains were read from a single sample in a study of blood T cell repertoires in COVID-19. This table comes from immunoSEQ multiplex PCR, and its TCRdb copy is limited to in-frame clones, with some not included. The sample includes 30,000 to 40,000 clones, around 85% of them seen just once. Sequenced input: peripheral blood. The receptors derive from a man between 60 and 75 years old with active or convalescent COVID-19. CDR3s include the opening cysteine and the closing phenylalanine or tryptophan. The D gene is left open where the match is weak. Rows may omit the clone size; those that give it use once, few, many or a size class.

D	V	size	J	CDR3	DNA
.	TRBV28	.	TRBJ2-1	CASRLMWGRDEQFF	TGTGCCAGCAGGTTGATGTGGGGGCGAGATGAGCAGTTCTTC
.	TRBV5-6	.	TRBJ2-2	CASSLITQATGELFF	TGTGCCAGCAGCTTGATTACCCAGGCCACCGGGGAGCTGTTTTTT
TRBD2	TRBV5-1	once	TRBJ2-1	CASSLVAGSYNEQFF	TGCGCCAGCAGCTTGGTAGCGGGATCCTACAATGAGCAGTTCTTC
.	TRBV19	.	TRBJ2-5	CASSILDQETQYF	TGTGCCAGTAGTATACTTGACCAAGAGACCCAGTACTTC
.	TRBV27	.	TRBJ2-1	CASSLRSSYNEQFF	TGTGCCAGCAGTTTACGGTCCTCCTACAATGAGCAGTTCTTC
.	TRBV5-6	once	TRBJ1-2	CASSLWGELGYTF	TGTGCCAGCAGCTTGTGGGGGGAGTTGGGCTACACCTTC
TRBD2	TRBV2	few	TRBJ2-5	CASSGRETLGTQYF	TGTGCCAGCAGCGGGCGGGAGACCTTGGGGACCCAGTACTTC
TRBD2	TRBV7-9	.	TRBJ2-3	CASSLTSGGLGDTQYF	TGTGCCAGCAGCTTGACTAGCGGGGGGCTCGGGGATACGCAGTATTTT
TRBD1	TRBV19	.	TRBJ1-5	CASRGGGQGTYSNQPQHF	TGTGCCAGTAGGGGGGGAGGACAGGGCACATATAGCAATCAGCCCCAGCATTTT
TRBD1	TRBV6-2/TRBV6-3	.	TRBJ1-4	CASSASQGGFEKLFF	TGTGCCAGCAGTGCTAGTCAGGGGGGATTTGAAAAACTGTTTTTT
.	TRBV4-3	once	TRBJ1-2	CASSQRGTSGYGYTF	TGCGCCAGCAGCCAACGGGGGACCTCTGGGTATGGCTACACCTTC
.	TRBV5-1	.	TRBJ1-1	CASSSLDGKNTEAFF	TGCGCCAGCAGCTCACTGGACGGGAAGAACACTGAAGCTTTCTTT
.	TRBV15	.	TRBJ1-2	CATSKDDRPYGYTF	TGTGCCACCAGCAAAGACGACAGGCCTTATGGCTACACCTTC
.	TRBV5-4	.	TRBJ1-6	CASSQFNSPLHF	TGTGCCAGCAGCCAATTTAATTCACCCCTCCACTTT